These 8 T cell receptor beta chains came from one sample sequenced in a study of radiotherapy plus CTLA-4 blockade in lung cancer. Repertoires were generated with immunoSEQ multiplex PCR, while TCRdb's copy carries only in-frame clones and drops some. The sample yields approximately 25,000 clones, around 79% seen once. The starting material was peripheral blood, obtained from a patient treated with radiotherapy plus ipilimumab. These receptor sequences come from a human donor with non-small cell lung cancer that progressed on radiotherapy plus ipilimumab.

The CDR3: CASSLVGTGSETQYF. The CDR3 bases are TGTGCCAGCAGCTTAGTTGGGACAGGGTCCGAGACCCAGTACTTC. The chain carries TRBV7-9 and TRBJ2-5; 9 positions agree with TRBD1. V shed 1 base and J 5 bases; nucleotides not matched to a gene: 5. The CDR3 covers 15 residues. Germline values: CDR1 SEHNR, CDR2 FQNEAQ (reference sequence).

V and J are TRBV5-1 and TRBJ2-1, with a tentative D call TRBD2 (6 bases). V lost 1 base and J 14 bases, leaving 28 bases between the germline ends. Germline V gives CDR1 SGHRS, CDR2 YFSETQ. The CDR3 is made up of 17 amino acids. DNA of the CDR3: TGCGCCAGCAGCTTGCGTGGGACGGAGCAGGACCCGCCGGGGGAGTTCTTC. Translating it yields CASSLRGTEQDPPGEFF.

The chain combines TRBV7-8 with TRBJ2-5; 10 bases match TRBD1. The germline V gene has CDR1 SGHVS and CDR2 FQNEAQ. The CDR3 loop spans 16 amino acids. V trimming: 1 base; J trimming: 4 bases; junction bases outside the gene matches: 6. In nucleotides, the CDR3 is TGTGCCAGCAGCTTAGGTCGGACAGGGGGGGGAGAGACCCAGTACTTC. This translates into CASSLGRTGGGETQYF.

The chain recombines TRBV2 with TRBJ2-1; perhaps TRBD1 as D (6 bases). With 8 bases removed from V and 3 bases from J, the gap between germline ends came to 14 bases. The CDR3 runs to 14 residues. Looked up from germline, CDR1 is SNHLY and CDR2 is FYNNEI. The CDR3 coding sequence is TGTGCCAGCCGCAGGGGTAGGGGCTACAATGAGCAGTTCTTC. It is translated as CASRRGRGYNEQFF. Variable domain in full (rest from reference TRBV2 and TRBJ2-1): EPEVTQTPSHQVTQMGQEVILRCVPISNHLYFYWYRQILGQKVEFLVSFYNNEISEKSEIFDDQFSVERPDGSNFTLKIRSTKLEDSAMYFCASRRGRGYNEQFFGPGTRLTVL.

The rearrangement joins TRBV11-3 to TRBJ2-1, with TRBD2 identical over 8 bases. CDR3 length equals 16 residues. The J segment lost 0 bases and the V segment lost 4 bases, leaving 5 bases of the junction unmatched. Germline CDR1 reads SGHNT; CDR2 reads YENEEA. The CDR3 DNA follows: TGTGCCAGCAGCTCCGGGGGGGACTTCTCCTACAATGAGCAGTTCTTC. Translation gives CASSSGGDFSYNEQFF.

The CDR3 sequence is CASSYSYRGNSYEQYF. The CDR3 DNA reads as TGTGCCAGCAGCTACAGCTACAGGGGTAACTCCTACGAGCAGTACTTC. The J gene is TRBJ2-7, the V gene TRBV7-9, with TRBD1 matching over 7 bases. The CDR3 covers 16 residues. In germline, CDR1 is SEHNR, CDR2 FQNEAQ (reference sequence). The V segment lost 4 bases and the J segment 0 bases; nucleotides outside the gene matches: 9.

This chain connects TRBV7-2 to TRBJ2-2, with TRBD1 as a possible D gene (6 bases). The CDR3 extends over 13 amino acids. The V gene's germline CDR1 is SGHTA and CDR2 FQGNSA. V gave up 3 bases and J gave up 5 bases, with 7 bases separating them. The CDR3 loop is CASSLDRTGELFF. In DNA form, the CDR3 reads TGTGCCAGCAGCTTGGACAGAACCGGGGAGCTGTTTTTT.

The chain recombines TRBV7-9 with TRBJ2-1, with D perhaps TRBD1 or TRBD2 (5 bases each). V shed 4 bases and J shed 6 bases, with 16 bases lying between them. The CDR3 length is 15 residues. The V gene's germline CDR1 is SEHNR and CDR2 FQNEAQ (reference sequence). The CDR3 spells CASSSRDGGSNEQFF. CDR3 DNA: TGTGCCAGCAGCTCCCGGGACGGCGGCTCCAATGAGCAGTTCTTC.